Listed below are T cell receptor beta chains from one sample, sequenced in a study of graft-versus-host responses after intestinal transplantation. Some clones are missing from TCRdb's copy, which holds only in-frame ones; the method was immunoSEQ multiplex PCR. The table lists approximately 50,000 clones, approximately 90% of them singletons. The specimen was PBMCs, collected 26 days after transplant. These receptor sequences come from a human patient who received an intestinal transplant, so some T cells may come from the graft donor. Each CDR3 is given with its conserved first and last residue. Fields, in order: J gene, clone size, D gene, V gene, CDR3 protein, CDR3 DNA. D genes are given only for firm matches. Rows may omit the clone size; those that give it use once, few, many or a size class.

TRBJ2-1,NA,TRBD2,TRBV4-1,CASSLGLAGRWPNEQFF,TGCGCCAGCAGCCTCGGACTAGCGGGAAGGTGGCCTAATGAGCAGTTCTTC
TRBJ2-7,NA,NA,TRBV28,CASSGQTQGYEQYF,TGTGCCAGCAGTGGACAGACCCAGGGGTACGAGCAGTACTTC
TRBJ1-2,NA,NA,TRBV28,CASSLDSYGYTF,TGTGCCAGCAGTCTGGACAGCTATGGCTACACCTTC
TRBJ1-5,NA,NA,TRBV7-8,CASSLEKAGNQPQHF,TGTGCCAGCAGCTTAGAAAAGGCGGGGAATCAGCCCCAGCATTTT
TRBJ2-3,NA,TRBD2,TRBV7-2,CASSLAGGQTDTQYF,TGTGCCAGCAGTTTAGCGGGGGGGCAGACAGATACGCAGTATTTT
TRBJ2-2,NA,TRBD1,TRBV7-2,CASTEDRGTTGELFF,TGTGCCAGCACTGAGGACAGGGGTACCACCGGGGAGCTGTTTTTT
TRBJ2-7,NA,NA,TRBV27,CASRTETVSLPSEQYF,TGTGCCAGCAGGACTGAGACAGTCTCGCTTCCTAGCGAGCAGTACTTC
TRBJ2-5,NA,TRBD1,TRBV7-9,CASSSRDRGEETQYF,TGTGCCAGCAGCTCCCGGGACAGGGGGGAAGAGACCCAGTACTTC
TRBJ2-3,NA,TRBD2,TRBV28,CASGTSGMSTDTQYF,TGTGCCAGCGGGACTAGCGGGATGAGCACAGATACGCAGTATTTT
TRBJ1-5,NA,NA,TRBV7-9,CASWGPPNQPQHF,TGTGCCAGTTGGGGGCCCCCAAATCAGCCCCAGCATTTT
TRBJ2-3,NA,NA,TRBV27,CASGLEALTDTQYF,TGTGCCAGCGGGCTGGAAGCCTTAACAGATACGCAGTATTTT
TRBJ2-7,once,NA,TRBV11-3,CASSLGGARSYEQYF,TGTGCCAGCAGCTTAGGTGGGGCCAGATCCTACGAGCAGTACTTC
TRBJ1-6,NA,TRBD1,TRBV5-6,CASSPSQRDSSSYNSPLHF,TGTGCCAGCAGCCCCAGCCAGAGGGACAGTAGCTCCTATAATTCACCCCTCCACTTT
TRBJ1-1,NA,TRBD1,TRBV10-3,CAITPQQQGLNTEAFF,TGTGCCATCACCCCGCAACAACAGGGGTTGAACACTGAAGCTTTCTTT
TRBJ2-2,NA,NA,TRBV27,CASRSGVAGELFF,TGTGCCAGCAGATCAGGGGTCGCCGGGGAGCTGTTTTTT
TRBJ2-7,NA,NA,TRBV6-1,CASSEGVNEQYF,TGTGCCAGCAGTGAAGGAGTTAACGAGCAGTACTTC
TRBJ1-1,NA,NA,TRBV14,CASSRAEAFF,TGTGCCAGCAGCCGAGCGGAAGCTTTCTTT